This TCR beta chain comes out of a study of blood T cell repertoires in COVID-19. This clone was counted between two and nine times. Sequenced by immunoSEQ multiplex PCR; TCRdb stores in-frame clones only, minus some. Counted here are roughly 400,000 clones, around nine tenths occurring once; the ten biggest clones make up 1.4% to 1.5%. The CDR3 has 15 amino acids. Unmatched junction bases numbered 4, after V lost 0 bases and J lost 4 bases. Germline V gives CDR1 SGHRS, CDR2 YFSETQ. The rearrangement links TRBV5-1 to TRBJ1-3, with 7 nucleotides matching TRBD1. This TCR was sampled from a woman under 30 who had been exposed to COVID-19. Source material: PBMCs or T cells enriched from blood (not recorded which). The CDR3 loop reads CASSLVGGDGNTIYF. CDR3 sequence (DNA): TGCGCCAGCAGCTTGGTAGGGGGCGACGGAAACACCATATATTTT.